These 22 T cell receptor beta chains were all obtained from the same sample, sequenced in a study of T cell responses to AZD1222 COVID-19 vaccine. Produced via immunoSEQ multiplex PCR; TCRdb's table is partial and in-frame only. The table lists more than 80,000 clones, around 90% of them singletons. The material sequenced was peripheral blood, taken 28 days after the second AZD1222 dose. Receptors were obtained from an adult who received the AZD1222 COVID-19 vaccine.

V and J are TRBV30 and TRBJ1-1; D possibly corresponds to TRBD1 (5 bases). The CDR3 loop spans 15 amino acids. Trimming took off 8 bases at V and 2 bases at J, with 21 bases between the two ends. Germline V gene lookup returns CDR1 GTSNPN and CDR2 SVGIG (reference sequence). CDR3 sequence: CAGITGTSVNTEAFF. CDR3 coding DNA: TGTGCCGGGATAACCGGGACGTCGGTCAACACTGAAGCTTTCTTT.

This clone was seen a few times. This chain uses TRBV29-1 with TRBJ1-1; weak D call: TRBD1 (5 bases). The length of the CDR3 is 12 residues. V lost 3 bases, J lost 4 bases, and 9 bases lay in between. Germline-derived CDR1 and CDR2 are SQVTM and ANQGSEA. The CDR3 DNA is TGCAGCGTTGAGGGGGTTGTCACTGAAGCTTTCTTT. Residues: CSVEGVVTEAFF. The whole variable domain, remainder taken from reference TRBV29-1 and TRBJ1-1, is SAVISQKPSRDICQRGTSLTIQCQVDSQVTMMFWYRQQPGQSLTLIATANQGSEATYESGFVIDKFPISRPNLTFSTLTVSNMSPEDSSIYLCSVEGVVTEAFFGQGTRLTVV.

The CDR3 loop reads CASSPRQGGHGYTF. The DNA for the CDR3 is TGTGCCAGCAGCCCCCGACAGGGGGGACATGGCTACACCTTC. This chain connects TRBV9 to TRBJ1-2; 9 positions agree with TRBD1. The J segment lost 6 bases and the V segment lost 4 bases, leaving 7 bases of the junction unmatched. The CDR3 loop spans 14 amino acids. CDR1 is SGDLS, CDR2 YYNGEE, per germline.

The rearrangement joins TRBV18 to TRBJ1-3, with 7 positions matching TRBD1. Germline values: CDR1 KGHSH, CDR2 LQKENI. Germline trimming cut 3 bases from V and 0 bases from J; bases unmatched to any gene: 5. CDR3 size: 16 residues. CDR3 DNA sequence: TGTGCCAGCTCACCTCGTACAGGGGACTCTGGAAACACCATATATTTT. Translating gives CASSPRTGDSGNTIYF.

The CDR3 sequence is CASTLDPGNTIYF. CDR3 in DNA: TGTGCCAGCACCTTGGACCCTGGAAACACCATATATTTT. The chain joins TRBV28 to TRBJ1-3, with no clear D. CDR3 length equals 13 residues. CDR1 and CDR2 from the germline V gene are MDHEN and SYDVKM. Trimming took 7 bases from V and 2 from J, leaving 9 bases between them.

The J gene is TRBJ1-1, the V gene TRBV12-3 or TRBV12-4; the D is unclear. The CDR3 contains 13 residues. The V end was cut by 1 base, the J end by 4 bases, with 7 bases between. This CDR3 reads CASSLGSTTEAFF. The CDR3 DNA follows: TGTGCCAGCAGTTTAGGGTCCACCACTGAAGCTTTCTTT.

The rearrangement uses TRBV11-2 and TRBJ2-1; perhaps TRBD2 as D (6 bases). Trimming stripped 2 bases from V and 3 bases from J, with 14 bases between. The CDR3 covers 16 residues. Germline CDR1 and CDR2: SGHAT and FQNNGV. CDR3 nucleotides: TGTGCCAGCAGCTTACGGGGGAGTGGATTCTACAATGAGCAGTTCTTC. It translates to CASSLRGSGFYNEQFF.

The chain uses TRBV5-1 and TRBJ1-6; perhaps TRBD1 as D (6 bases). This CDR3 spans 18 amino acids. Germline loops: CDR1 SGHRS, CDR2 YFSETQ. V was cut by 4 bases and J by 0 bases, with 17 bases left in between. In nucleotides, the CDR3 is TGCGCCAGCAGCCCCATTCCGGGGGGCCTCTCCTATAATTCACCCCTCCACTTT. Protein: CASSPIPGGLSYNSPLHF.

This chain links TRBV30 with TRBJ1-3; D not resolved. Germline lookup yields CDR1 GTSNPN and CDR2 SVGIG (reference sequence). Trimming took off 2 bases at V and 3 bases at J, with 11 bases between the two ends. CDR3 length: 14 residues. The CDR3 DNA reads TGTGCCTGGAGTAGTGACCCAGTTGGAAACACCATATATTTT. This sequence encodes CAWSSDPVGNTIYF.

In DNA, the CDR3 is TGTGCCAGTAACCCCCACGCGGGACAGATAGGCAATCAGCCCCAGCATTTT. Protein product: CASNPHAGQIGNQPQHF. The rearrangement joins TRBV19 to TRBJ1-5; 7 bases line up with TRBD1. There are 17 residues in the CDR3. Germline V CDR1 and CDR2: LNHDA, SQIVND (reference sequence). V was pared by 7 bases and J by 2 bases, with 14 bases of the junction left unmatched.

The J gene is TRBJ1-5, the V gene TRBV19; D not certain. Trimming stripped 0 bases from V and 5 bases from J, with 20 bases between. CDR3 length: 18 residues. CDR1 LNHDA and CDR2 SQIVND come from the germline V gene (reference sequence). The CDR3 reads CASSIDWRTLEGHQPQHF. The CDR3 DNA reads TGTGCCAGTAGTATAGATTGGAGGACTCTCGAAGGTCATCAGCCCCAGCATTTT.

The gene calls are TRBV9 and TRBJ2-5; 13 bases agree with TRBD2. The CDR3 has 18 residues. Trimming took 0 bases from V and 5 from J; bases not matched to a gene: 10. The germline V gene encodes CDR1 SGDLS and CDR2 YYNGEE. The CDR3 spells CASSVGATSGGAYETQYF. The DNA for the CDR3 is TGTGCCAGCAGCGTAGGTGCCACTAGCGGGGGGGCATACGAGACCCAGTACTTC.

The CDR3 region has the DNA TGTGCCAGCAGTGAGCACGGCTCTGGAAACACCATATATTTT. Its protein is CASSEHGSGNTIYF. V is TRBV25-1 and J is TRBJ1-3; no clear D gene. V was trimmed by 3 bases and J by 0 bases, leaving 6 bases between them. Germline V gives CDR1 MGHDK, CDR2 SYGVNS. This CDR3 contains 14 residues. Full variable domain (rest looked up from reference TRBV25-1 and TRBJ1-3): EADIYQTPRYLVIGTGKKITLECSQTMGHDKMYWYQQDPGMELHLIHYSYGVNSTEKGDLSSESTVSRIRTEHFPLTLESARPSHTSQYLCASSEHGSGNTIYFGEGSWLTVV.

The gene calls are TRBV6-5 and TRBJ1-6, with D unclear. Germline loops: CDR1 MNHEY, CDR2 SVGAGI. Deletions cut 0 bases from V and 7 bases from J, with 7 bases between. This CDR3 contains 14 residues. CDR3 coding DNA: TGTGCCAGCAGTTACTCGGCGGGGAATTCACCCCTCCACTTT. This gives the protein CASSYSAGNSPLHF.

The chain carries TRBV30 and TRBJ2-5; 7 bases map to TRBD1. CDR3 size: 13 residues. Trimming cost V 3 bases and J 4 bases; bases outside gene matches: 5. Germline V gene sequence: CDR1 GTSNPN, CDR2 SVGIG (reference sequence). This CDR3 reads CAWRRQGVETQYF. In DNA, the CDR3 is TGTGCCTGGAGAAGACAGGGAGTAGAGACCCAGTACTTC. The full variable domain, with the rest looked up from reference TRBV30 and TRBJ2-5, is SQTIHQWPATLVQPVGSPLSLECTVEGTSNPNLYWYRQAAGRGLQLLFYSVGIGQISSEVPQNLSASRPQDRQFILSSKKLLLSDSGFYLCAWRRQGVETQYFGPGTRLLVL.

The CDR3 nucleotides are TGTGCCAGCGCCTCCCAAGGGGGGGCTGCGGGAAACACCATATATTTT. Translated, it gives CASASQGGAAGNTIYF. The V call is TRBV28, the J call TRBJ1-3, with D maybe TRBD1 (6 bases). The CDR3 is 16 residues long. The V and J ends lost 8 bases and 4 bases respectively, with 21 bases between them. Germline values: CDR1 MDHEN, CDR2 SYDVKM.

The sample holds a few counts of this clone. The V call is TRBV27, the J call TRBJ1-6; tentatively, D is TRBD1 (6 bases). Germline V gene data show CDR1 as MNHEY and CDR2 as SMNVEV (reference sequence). The CDR3 runs to 14 residues. The V end was cut by 2 bases, the J end by 7 bases, with 9 bases between. The CDR3 nucleotides are TGTGCCAGCAGTTTAGGGGGGCCAAATTCACCCCTCCACTTT. Its translation: CASSLGGPNSPLHF.

The rearrangement joins TRBV28 to TRBJ1-5; D unresolved. Trimming took 3 bases from V and 4 from J, leaving 7 bases between them. The CDR3 covers 13 residues. The germline gives CDR1 MDHEN, CDR2 SYDVKM. CDR3 in amino acids: CASSFEENQPQHF. The CDR3 nucleotides read TGTGCCAGCAGTTTTGAGGAGAATCAGCCCCAGCATTTT.

CDR3: CASSQVRTGRISGANVLTF. CDR3 sequence (DNA): TGTGCCAGCAGCCAAGTTAGGACAGGGCGAATCTCTGGGGCCAACGTCCTGACTTTC. J is TRBJ2-6 and V is TRBV3-1 (or the pseudogene TRBV3-2), with 8 bases identical to TRBD1. The CDR3 extends over 19 amino acids. V lost 1 base and J lost 0; bases outside the gene matches: 8. Germline V gene lookup returns CDR1 LGHDT and CDR2 YNNKEL (reference sequence).

The CDR3 protein is CATSDSGQQGFQPRELFF. DNA of the CDR3: TGTGCCACCAGTGACAGTGGACAGCAGGGGTTCCAACCGCGGGAGCTGTTTTTT. The V call is TRBV24-1, the J call TRBJ2-2; weak D call: TRBD1 (6 bases). Germline V CDR1 and CDR2: KGHDR, SFDVKD. This CDR3 contains 18 residues. V lost 4 bases and J 9 bases, leaving 26 bases between the germline ends.

This clone was observed a few times. The J gene is TRBJ2-7, the V gene TRBV7-2; 8 positions match TRBD2. The CDR3 spans 17 residues. Unmatched junction bases numbered 9, after V lost 0 bases and J lost 2 bases. Germline loops: CDR1 SGHTA, CDR2 FQGNSA. Written as DNA, the CDR3 is TGTGCCAGCAGCTTAGCTCGACGGACTAGCTCAACCTACGAGCAGTACTTC. It yields the protein CASSLARRTSSTYEQYF.

The V and J genes are TRBV25-1 and TRBJ2-2, with a weak D call TRBD1 (6 bases). The CDR3 contains 17 residues. V lost 2 bases to trimming and J lost 3 bases, with 16 bases between them. CDR1 and CDR2 from the germline V gene are MGHDK and SYGVNS. The CDR3 loop is CASSEGMGAVDTGELFF. CDR3 sequence (DNA): TGTGCCAGCAGTGAAGGCATGGGGGCTGTCGACACCGGGGAGCTGTTTTTT.